Listed below are T cell receptor beta chains from one sample, sequenced in a study of CD8+CD57+ T cells in acquired aplastic anemia. MiXCR was run by TCRdb on the reads, yielding one entry per CDR3 protein. The sample includes 80,000 or so distinct CDR3 sequences, about 70% of them seen just once. Sequenced sample: sorted CD4+, CD8+, or CD8+CD57+ T cells (not recorded which) from PBMCs. These receptors came from a human donor with aplastic anemia. CDR3s include the opening cysteine and the closing phenylalanine or tryptophan. The D gene is left open where the match is weak. Expanded clones are given a class, and other clones once, few, many or no size at all.

size,V,D,J,DNA,CDR3
-,TRBV6-5,-,TRBJ1-5,TGTGCCAGCAGTTTGGGCAGGGTAGCAGCCCAGCATTTT,CASSLGRVAAQHF
few,TRBV24-1,TRBD1,TRBJ2-7,TGTGCCACCAGTGACCGGGGACAGGTAGCCTACGAGCAGTACTTC,CATSDRGQVAYEQYF
few,TRBV7-9,-,TRBJ2-3,TGTGCCAGCAGCTTTACCGAGACAGATACGCAGTATTTT,CASSFTETDTQYF
-,TRBV5-6,TRBD1,TRBJ2-5,TGTGCCAGCAGCCAAGATCGAGGGACAGGGGAGTTCGCAAAGTACTTC,CASSQDRGTGEFAKYF
-,TRBV19,-,TRBJ2-2,TGCGCCAGTAGTATTGGGGCTAGAGAAGGGGAGCTGTTTTTT,CASSIGAREGELFF
-,TRBV9,TRBD2,TRBJ2-3,TGTGCCAGCAGCTTACTTCCTAGCGGGATAGGCACAGATACGCAGTATTTT,CASSLLPSGIGTDTQYF
-,TRBV15,TRBD2,TRBJ2-3,TGTGCCACCAGCAAGGAACCGGGGGGAGGTGATACGCAGTATTTT,CATSKEPGGGDTQYF
-,TRBV20-1,TRBD1,TRBJ2-7,TGCAGTGCTAAGGGACAGTCCACCTACGAGCAGTACTTC,CSAKGQSTYEQYF
once,TRBV2,-,TRBJ2-5,TGTGCCAGCAGTGTTGTCTGGGACCAGACCCAGTACTTC,CASSVVWDQTQYF
-,TRBV5-4,-,TRBJ2-7,TGTGCCAGCAGCTTGGCCTCTCCCGGATCCTACGAGCAGTACTTC,CASSLASPGSYEQYF
-,TRBV29-1,-,TRBJ2-2,TGCAGCGTGAGGACAGCCCCCGGGGAGCTGTTTTTT,CSVRTAPGELFF
few,TRBV7-9,-,TRBJ2-7,TGTGCCAGCAGCGAGACGACTAGCGAGCAGTACTTC,CASSETTSEQYF
-,TRBV20-1,-,TRBJ2-1,TGCAGTGCCAGCAGTTTAGCCGGACAGAATGAGCAGTTCTTC,CSASSLAGQNEQFF
-,TRBV10-3,TRBD2,TRBJ2-1,TGTGCCATCAGTGAGTCTGTAACGGGAGGCCGGTGGGATGAGCAGTTCTTC,CAISESVTGGRWDEQFF
-,TRBV15,-,TRBJ1-1,TGTGCCACCAGCAGGGCCCCACAGGAGGTAGCTGAAGCTTTCTTT,CATSRAPQEVAEAFF
-,TRBV10-2,-,TRBJ2-7,TGCGCCAGCAGTGAGAATACAGGAAAGGTTGGGTACGAGCAGTACTTC,CASSENTGKVGYEQYF
-,TRBV5-1,-,TRBJ2-3,TGCGCCAGCAGCTTGGCCATAGGCCTAGCGAGCACGCAGTATTTT,CASSLAIGLASTQYF
-,TRBV25-1,-,TRBJ2-7,TGTGCCAGCGGAGTCTTCGGCTCCTACGAGCAGTACTTC,CASGVFGSYEQYF
many,TRBV6-1,-,TRBJ2-1,TGTGCCAGCAGTGAGATTAGCGAATCCAACAATGAGCAGTTCTTC,CASSEISESNNEQFF
-,TRBV5-1,-,TRBJ1-5,TGCGCCAGCAGCATCGGGAGTCATAGCAATCAGCCCCAGCATTTT,CASSIGSHSNQPQHF
-,TRBV20-1,TRBD2,TRBJ2-3,TGCAGTGCTATCGCGGGAGTCGGGCCAGATACGCAGTATTTT,CSAIAGVGPDTQYF
-,TRBV7-9,TRBD1,TRBJ2-7,TGTGCCAGCAACCCGGGACAGGGTGGCGAGCAGTACTTC,CASNPGQGGEQYF
-,TRBV15,-,TRBJ1-4,TGTGCCACTACCATCAGGGTGGGAAATGAAAAACTGTTTTTT,CATTIRVGNEKLFF
-,TRBV2,-,TRBJ2-7,TGTGCCAGCAGAGCCCGGGACAACTCCTACGAGCAGTACTTC,CASRARDNSYEQYF
-,TRBV2,TRBD1,TRBJ2-5,TGTGCCAGCCGTGGACAGGCCCAAGAGACCCAGTACTTC,CASRGQAQETQYF
once,TRBV6-4,-,TRBJ2-6,TGTGCCAGCAGTGACCAGGGGTTTGGGGCCAACGTCCTGACTTTC,CASSDQGFGANVLTF
-,TRBV15,-,TRBJ2-5,TGTGCCACCAGCGATATATGGGACTGGCCTAGGGAGACCCAGTACTTC,CATSDIWDWPRETQYF
once,TRBV29-1,-,TRBJ2-4,TGCAGCGTTGACGCGGGGTTAGGTAAAAACATTCAGTACTTC,CSVDAGLGKNIQYF
-,TRBV12-3/TRBV12-4,-,TRBJ2-7,TGTGCCAGCAGTTTAAGGTTCAACTCCTACGAGCAGTACTTC,CASSLRFNSYEQYF
-,TRBV10-3,TRBD1,TRBJ1-6,TGTGCCATCGGACAGGGGGCGACCGATAATTCACCCCTCCACTTT,CAIGQGATDNSPLHF
-,TRBV19,-,TRBJ1-2,TGTGCCAGTAGTAACCGCCAGAACTATGGCTACACCTTC,CASSNRQNYGYTF
once,TRBV2,TRBD1,TRBJ1-6,TGTGCCAGCAGTGAAGGATGGACAGGGGATTCACCCCTCCACTTT,CASSEGWTGDSPLHF
-,TRBV5-1,-,TRBJ1-1,TGCGCCAGCCTTGAGACTTGGGCTAGCACTGAAGCTTTCTTT,CASLETWASTEAFF